The 22 T cell receptor beta chains presented below share a single source sample, sequenced in a study of technical replicates of blood from a few donors. Generated by immunoSEQ multiplex PCR, the TCRdb table keeps only in-frame clones and is missing some. This table has around 84,000 clones, 98% appearing once. The sample was T cells isolated from PBMCs. These receptors were taken from a human donor in good health.

The rearrangement links TRBV6-5 to TRBJ2-1, with D maybe TRBD2 (6 bases). V shed 2 bases and J shed 5 bases, with 13 bases lying between them. CDR1 and CDR2 (germline): MNHEY, SVGAGI. This CDR3 is built from 15 residues. CDR3 protein: CASSYLWEADNEQFF. The CDR3, as DNA: TGTGCCAGCAGTTACCTCTGGGAGGCGGACAATGAGCAGTTCTTC.

The chain couples TRBV25-1 to TRBJ2-5, with D unresolved. The CDR3 loop spans 14 amino acids. Germline CDR1 and CDR2: MGHDK and SYGVNS. Trimming removed 4 bases from V and 7 bases from J, with 16 bases in between. CDR3 protein: CASSAPLGFGTQYF. The CDR3 DNA reads TGTGCCAGCAGTGCCCCCCTAGGTTTTGGGACCCAGTACTTC. Using reference TRBV25-1 and TRBJ2-5 for the parts outside the CDR3, the full variable domain is EADIYQTPRYLVIGTGKKITLECSQTMGHDKMYWYQQDPGMELHLIHYSYGVNSTEKGDLSSESTVSRIRTEHFPLTLESARPSHTSQYLCASSAPLGFGTQYFGPGTRLLVL.

The J gene is TRBJ2-5, the V gene TRBV29-1, with TRBD1 matching 10 bases. With V trimmed by 7 bases and J by 1 base, 12 bases remained unmatched. This CDR3 is built from 16 residues. Per the germline V gene, CDR1 is SQVTM and CDR2 is ANQGSEA. In nucleotides, the CDR3 is TGCAGCGCCGAAGATCTGGACAGGGGGGCCCAAGAGACCCAGTACTTC. This sequence encodes CSAEDLDRGAQETQYF.

J is TRBJ2-1 and V is TRBV6-1, with D possibly matching TRBD2 (6 bases). CDR1 is MNHNS, CDR2 SASEGT, per germline. The ends were cut back, 8 bases at V and 11 bases at J, with 13 bases in the middle. This CDR3 is built from 11 residues. The CDR3 region is CASGTTSKQFF. The CDR3 region has the DNA TGTGCCAGCGGAACGACTAGTAAGCAGTTCTTC.

V is TRBV15 and J is TRBJ1-5, with TRBD1 as a possible D gene (6 bases). In germline, CDR1 is LNHNV, CDR2 YYDKDF (reference sequence). V was trimmed by 5 bases and J by 0 bases, leaving 11 bases between them. The CDR3 sequence is 15 residues long. Here the CDR3 reads CATSEGGYSNQPQHF. The CDR3 DNA is TGTGCCACCAGCGAGGGGGGGTATAGCAATCAGCCCCAGCATTTT.

The chain joins TRBV6-5 to TRBJ2-7; D is possibly TRBD1 (5 bases). This CDR3 contains 12 residues. Per germline, CDR1 MNHEY and CDR2 SVGAGI. The germline V and J ends were trimmed by 1 base and 6 bases, with 7 bases remaining between them. CDR3 coding DNA: TGTGCCAGCAGTTACTTCCAGGGCGAGCAGTACTTC. Its translation is CASSYFQGEQYF.

The chain joins TRBV28 to TRBJ2-7; D gene ambiguous. The CDR3 totals 12 residues. V was cut by 5 bases and J by 0 bases, with 5 bases left in between. CDR1 MDHEN and CDR2 SYDVKM come from the germline V gene. CDR3 DNA sequence: TGTGCCAGCAGTCCTCTCTCCTACGAGCAGTACTTC. It encodes CASSPLSYEQYF.

The chain uses TRBV28 and TRBJ2-7, with D unresolved. Trimming shortened V by 2 bases and J by 7 bases, and 6 bases separated the two germline ends. This CDR3 contains 11 residues. Germline CDR1 reads MDHEN; CDR2 reads SYDVKM. CDR3 sequence reads: CASSLVQEQYF. The DNA of the CDR3 is TGTGCCAGCAGTTTAGTCCAGGAGCAGTACTTC.

The chain uses TRBV5-1 and TRBJ2-7; D remains unclear. CDR3 length: 15 residues. V gave up 1 base and J gave up 0 bases, with 11 bases separating them. Per germline, CDR1 SGHRS and CDR2 YFSETQ. As DNA, the CDR3 is TGCGCCAGCAGCTTGACACCGGGTACCTCCTACGAGCAGTACTTC. It specifies CASSLTPGTSYEQYF.

This clone appeared a single time. V usage is TRBV5-1 and J usage is TRBJ2-2; 8 bases are a match to TRBD2. The CDR3 runs 16 residues. V dropped 0 bases and J dropped 5; count of bases not matched to a gene: 6. The germline V gene has CDR1 SGHRS and CDR2 YFSETQ. The CDR3 spells CASSLAAGGWTGELFF. In nucleotides, the CDR3 is TGCGCCAGCAGCTTGGCCGCGGGAGGTTGGACCGGGGAGCTGTTTTTT.

This clone was observed once. The rearrangement links TRBV11-3 to TRBJ2-7; D possibly corresponds to TRBD2 (6 bases). V gave up 8 bases and J gave up 2 bases, with 10 bases separating them. CDR3 size: 12 residues. Germline V gene lookup returns CDR1 SGHNT and CDR2 YENEEA. The CDR3 region is CASRGDPYEQYF. The CDR3, as DNA: TGTGCCAGCCGCGGGGACCCCTACGAGCAGTACTTC.

The rearrangement uses TRBV28 and TRBJ2-7; weak D call: TRBD1 (6 bases). The ends were cut back, 4 bases at V and 2 bases at J, with 18 bases in the middle. CDR1 and CDR2 (germline): MDHEN, SYDVKM. The CDR3 totals 16 residues. CDR3 region: CASSSRQQGPPYEQYF. In DNA, the CDR3 is TGTGCCAGCAGTTCCCGACAACAGGGCCCTCCCTACGAGCAGTACTTC. The full variable domain, with the rest looked up from reference TRBV28 and TRBJ2-7, is DVKVTQSSRYLVKRTGEKVFLECVQDMDHENMFWYRQDPGLGLRLIYFSYDVKMKEKGDIPEGYSVSREKKERFSLILESASTNQTSMYLCASSSRQQGPPYEQYFGPGTRLTVT.

The rearrangement joins TRBV11-3 to TRBJ1-1; TRBD1 matches at 7 bases. This CDR3 has 13 residues. Losses at the gene ends were 5 bases for V and 6 bases for J; bases not matched to a gene: 6. Germline assignment: CDR1 SGHNT and CDR2 YENEEA. CDR3 nucleotide sequence: TGTGCCAGCAGCCGCCGGGACAGTTCTGAAGCTTTCTTT. Its translation: CASSRRDSSEAFF.

The gene calls are TRBV6-5 and TRBJ2-2, with a possible D match to TRBD1 (7 bases). Trimming removed 3 bases from V and 9 bases from J, with 14 bases in between. CDR3 length equals 14 residues. Germline V gene sequence: CDR1 MNHEY, CDR2 SVGAGI. Here the CDR3 DNA reads TGTGCCAGCAGTTATTCAGGGGGGTCGAGGGAGCTGTTTTTT. Residues: CASSYSGGSRELFF.

This sequence joins TRBV14 and TRBJ2-5; the D is unclear. V shed 3 bases and J shed 2 bases, with 7 bases lying between them. Germline CDR1 is SGHDN and CDR2 is FVKESK. The CDR3 is 13 residues long. The CDR3 reads CASSHISQETQYF. The DNA of the CDR3 is TGTGCCAGCAGCCACATTTCACAAGAGACCCAGTACTTC. The full variable domain, rest sourced from reference TRBV14 and TRBJ2-5, is EAGVTQFPSHSVIEKGQTVTLRCDPISGHDNLYWYRRVMGKEIKFLLHFVKESKQDESGMPNNRFLAERTGGTYSTLKVQPAELEDSGVYFCASSHISQETQYFGPGTRLLVL.

This clone appeared a single time. V and J are TRBV6-5 and TRBJ2-2; D remains unclear. Germline CDR1 reads MNHEY; CDR2 reads SVGAGI. The CDR3 is 14 amino acids. V was shortened by 6 bases and J by 4 bases, with 12 bases between the two germline ends. The CDR3 loop is CASSRPPSTGELFF. Here the CDR3 DNA reads TGTGCCAGCAGCCGTCCGCCGAGCACCGGGGAGCTGTTTTTT.

This sequence joins TRBV7-6 and TRBJ1-1, with TRBD1 identical over 7 bases. Germline CDR1 SGHVS, CDR2 FNYEAQ. CDR3 size: 14 residues. V trimming: 5 bases; J trimming: 3 bases; junction bases outside the gene matches: 6. The CDR3 DNA reads as TGTGCCAGCAGCCCACAGGGGCTAGACACTGAAGCTTTCTTT. Encoded protein: CASSPQGLDTEAFF.

The chain recombines TRBV11-2 with TRBJ2-3, with 8 bases identical to TRBD2. This CDR3 comprises 17 residues. V was clipped by 1 base and J by 1 base; unmatched bases: 7. Germline assignment: CDR1 SGHAT and CDR2 FQNNGV. The CDR3 DNA is TGTGCCAGCAGCTTAGCATCGCGGGGGGTCCGCACAGATACGCAGTATTTT. Amino acid sequence: CASSLASRGVRTDTQYF.

The rearrangement links TRBV5-6 to TRBJ2-3; 8 nucleotides align to TRBD2. Germline V CDR1 and CDR2: SGHDT, YYEEEE. V gave up 1 base and J gave up 2 bases; unmatched junction bases: 3. The CDR3 length is 15 residues. The CDR3 loop is CASSLTSGLTDTQYF. The CDR3 DNA is TGTGCCAGCAGCTTGACTAGCGGACTCACAGATACGCAGTATTTT. The variable domain in full, with the rest retrieved from reference TRBV5-6 and TRBJ2-3, is DAGVTQSPTHLIKTRGQQVTLRCSPKSGHDTVSWYQQALGQGPQFIFQYYEEEERQRGNFPDRFSGHQFPNYSSELNVNALLLGDSALYLCASSLTSGLTDTQYFGPGTRLTVL.

This clone was detected only once. The V call is TRBV9, the J call TRBJ2-3; the D gene is possibly TRBD1 (6 bases). CDR1 and CDR2 (germline): SGDLS, YYNGEE. Trimming took 0 bases from V and 4 from J, leaving 18 bases between them. The CDR3 totals 17 residues. Here the CDR3 DNA reads TGTGCCAGCAGCGTAGCTCCGACAGGAACCCTCGCAGATACGCAGTATTTT. As protein: CASSVAPTGTLADTQYF.

This sequence joins TRBV29-1 and TRBJ2-1, with a tentative D call TRBD1 (5 bases). Trimming stripped 6 bases from V and 6 bases from J, with 15 bases between. The CDR3 runs to 13 residues. CDR1 SQVTM and CDR2 ANQGSEA come from the germline V gene. The CDR3 coding sequence is TGCAGCGTCCTAGGGGCTAAGGTCAATGAGCAGTTCTTC. As protein: CSVLGAKVNEQFF.

The V gene is TRBV5-1, the J gene TRBJ2-7, with D possibly being TRBD1 (5 bases). Germline V gene sequence: CDR1 SGHRS, CDR2 YFSETQ. V dropped 4 bases and J dropped 0 bases, with 8 bases sitting between them. The CDR3 sequence is 13 residues long. In DNA form, the CDR3 reads TGCGCCAGCAGCGTGACAGTCTCCTACGAGCAGTACTTC. It yields the protein CASSVTVSYEQYF.